Described below is a single TCR beta chain sequence and its context. What it binds is unknown. The data stem from a study of Ad26.COV2.S vaccination and SARS-CoV-2 variants. Treatment of the sample: 15 to 20 received Ad26.COV2.S at low or high dose, single or two shots; roughly five received placebo; per-sample allocation not given. Sampling was performed 63 days after the first vaccine or placebo injection. The study's findings and limits: For non-spike TCRs, breadth in vaccine recipients resembled that in placebo recipients.

The table came from immunoSEQ multiplex PCR; TCRdb's copy has only in-frame clones and leaves some out. The table records about 500,000 clones, 89% of them present only once. V was trimmed by 4 bases and J by 3 bases, leaving 12 bases between them. Germline V gives CDR1 MNHEY, CDR2 SVGEGT. The length of the CDR3 is 14 residues. Sequenced here: peripheral blood, sampled in a trial of Ad26.COV2.S vaccine versus placebo. The chain has TRBV6-2 or TRBV6-3 and TRBJ2-5; D gene uncertain. The clonotype comes from a person between 18 and 65 years old who received the Ad26.COV2.S COVID-19 vaccine or a placebo. This CDR3 is CASSSLIGEETQYF. CDR3 sequence (DNA): TGTGCCAGCAGTTCGCTTATAGGAGAAGAGACCCAGTACTTC.